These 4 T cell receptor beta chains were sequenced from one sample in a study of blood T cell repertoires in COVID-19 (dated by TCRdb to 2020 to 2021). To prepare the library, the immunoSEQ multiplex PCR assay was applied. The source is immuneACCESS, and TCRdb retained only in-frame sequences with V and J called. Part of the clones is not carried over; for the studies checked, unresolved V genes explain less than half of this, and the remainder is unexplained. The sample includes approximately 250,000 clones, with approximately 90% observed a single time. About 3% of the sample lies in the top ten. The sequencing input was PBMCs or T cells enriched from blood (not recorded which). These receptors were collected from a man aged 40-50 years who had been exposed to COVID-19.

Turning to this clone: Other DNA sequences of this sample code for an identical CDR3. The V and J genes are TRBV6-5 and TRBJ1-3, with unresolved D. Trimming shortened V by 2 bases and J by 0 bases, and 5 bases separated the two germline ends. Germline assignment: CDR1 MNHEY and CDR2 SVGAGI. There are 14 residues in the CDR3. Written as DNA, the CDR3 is TGTGCCAGCAGTTACGAGAGCTCTGGAAACACCATATATTTT. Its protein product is CASSYESSGNTIYF.

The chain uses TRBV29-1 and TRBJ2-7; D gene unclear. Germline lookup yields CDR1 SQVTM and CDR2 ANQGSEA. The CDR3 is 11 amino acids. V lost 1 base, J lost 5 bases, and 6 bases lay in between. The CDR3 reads CSVEGANEQYF. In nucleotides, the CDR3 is TGCAGCGTTGAAGGGGCCAACGAGCAGTACTTC.

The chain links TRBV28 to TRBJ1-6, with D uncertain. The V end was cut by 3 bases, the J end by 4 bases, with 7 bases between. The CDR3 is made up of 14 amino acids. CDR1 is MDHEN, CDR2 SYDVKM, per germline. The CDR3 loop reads CASSFLDYNSPLHF. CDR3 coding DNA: TGTGCCAGCAGTTTTTTAGATTATAATTCACCCCTCCACTTT.

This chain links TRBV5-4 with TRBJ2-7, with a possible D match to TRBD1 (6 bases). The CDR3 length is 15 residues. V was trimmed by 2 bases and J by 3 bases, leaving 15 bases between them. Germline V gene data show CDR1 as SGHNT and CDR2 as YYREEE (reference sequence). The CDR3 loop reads CASSFLGSGVYEQYF. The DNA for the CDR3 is TGTGCCAGCAGCTTCCTGGGCTCAGGGGTCTACGAGCAGTACTTC. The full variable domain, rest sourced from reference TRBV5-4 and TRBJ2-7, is ETGVTQSPTHLIKTRGQQVTLRCSSQSGHNTVSWYQQALGQGPQFIFQYYREEENGRGNFPPRFSGLQFPNYSSELNVNALELDDSALYLCASSFLGSGVYEQYFGPGTRLTVT.